This T cell receptor (beta chain) emerged from a study of OX40 agonist ivuxolimab in advanced cancers. This clone was counted between two and nine times. Its antigen is still unknown. Study-wide results and caveats: More expanded clones were found, on average, in CD8+ than in CD4+ T cells. Part of the nonresponder group also had normalized T-cell clonal expansion that was low.

The germline V gene has CDR1 MNHNY and CDR2 SVGAGI (reference sequence). CDR3 length: 12 residues. Trimming shortened V by 5 bases and J by 7 bases, and 9 bases separated the two germline ends. Data came from immunoSEQ multiplex PCR; TCRdb stores just in-frame clones and leaves some out. The profile shows about 46,000 clones, approximately 90% of them singletons. This receptor was obtained from an adult with an advanced solid tumor such as melanoma, head and neck, liver or kidney cancer. The sequencing here drew on CD4+ or CD8+ T cells sorted from blood, taken in a trial of the OX40 agonist ivuxolimab. The genes are TRBV6-6 and TRBJ2-1; weak D call: TRBD2 (5 bases). The CDR3 nucleotides are TGTGCCAGCAGTCCCGGGGTGAATGAGCAGTTCTTC. Amino acid sequence: CASSPGVNEQFF.